Below are 27 T cell receptor beta chains sequenced from a single sample in a study of hypomethylating agent response in myelodysplastic syndrome. Profiling relied on immunoSEQ multiplex PCR, and the TCRdb table lists in-frame clones only, not all of them. In the table there are approximately 2,700 clones, about four fifths of which are singletons. The sample in question was bone marrow, obtained before or after starting hypomethylating agent treatment for myelodysplastic syndrome (not recorded which). The receptors originated from a human donor with myelodysplastic syndrome.

The V call is TRBV6-1, the J call TRBJ1-2, with 7 bases identical to TRBD1. J was trimmed by 5 bases and V by 3 bases; bases with no gene match: 12. Germline CDR1 and CDR2: MNHNS and SASEGT. The CDR3 covers 16 residues. CDR3 in amino acids: CASSEQTGISRYGYTF. CDR3 in DNA: TGTGCCAGCAGTGAGCAGACAGGGATTTCGCGGTATGGCTACACCTTC.

This chain uses TRBV4-1 with TRBJ1-1; no clear D. The CDR3 consists of 15 residues. V lost 0 bases, J lost 0 bases, and 8 bases lay in between. Germline V gene lookup returns CDR1 MGHRA and CDR2 YSYEKL. For the CDR3, the DNA is TGCGCCAGCAGCCAAGATTGGCGGGTGAACACTGAAGCTTTCTTT. It codes for CASSQDWRVNTEAFF.

The CDR3 reads CASSEGQSQYNEQFF. The CDR3 coding sequence is TGTGCCAGCAGTGAGGGACAGTCCCAATACAATGAGCAGTTCTTC. The chain has TRBV2 and TRBJ2-1; 7 bases are a match to TRBD1. The CDR3 sequence is 15 residues long. Germline lookup yields CDR1 SNHLY and CDR2 FYNNEI. After removal of 3 bases from V and 4 bases from J, the junction contained 6 bases not matched to a gene. Drawing the rest from reference TRBV2 and TRBJ2-1, the complete variable domain is EPEVTQTPSHQVTQMGQEVILRCVPISNHLYFYWYRQILGQKVEFLVSFYNNEISEKSEIFDDQFSVERPDGSNFTLKIRSTKLEDSAMYFCASSEGQSQYNEQFFGPGTRLTVL.

The chain employs TRBV5-1 and TRBJ1-6, with D uncertain. V lost 4 bases to trimming and J lost 6 bases, with 14 bases between them. The CDR3 runs to 15 residues. Germline V gene lookup returns CDR1 SGHRS and CDR2 YFSETQ. As DNA, the CDR3 is TGCGCCAGCAGCGGAGATGGGAGAAGTAATTCACCCCTCCACTTT. This encodes CASSGDGRSNSPLHF.

The V and J genes are TRBV7-1 and TRBJ1-1; TRBD1 matches at 7 bases. TRBV7-1 is treated as an ORF (open reading frame) with a function not yet certain. CDR3 length: 15 residues. The V segment lost 5 bases and the J segment 1 base; nucleotides outside the gene matches: 7. The CDR3 DNA reads as TGTGCCAGCAGCCGCCTCCAGGGGGGGAACACTGAAGCTTTCTTT. Translation: CASSRLQGGNTEAFF.

V and J are TRBV10-3 and TRBJ1-3, with D possibly TRBD1 on 5 matching bases. The CDR3 sequence is 13 residues long. Trimming pared 8 bases from V and 4 bases from J, leaving 12 bases between. The germline gives CDR1 ENHRY, CDR2 SYGVKD. The CDR3: CAILEGLGNTIYF. In DNA, the CDR3 is TGTGCCATCCTCGAGGGGCTCGGAAACACCATATATTTT.

The chain carries TRBV7-9 and TRBJ1-4; D gene uncertain. Trimming left V 0 bases short and J 7 bases short, with 6 bases between. Germline loops: CDR1 SEHNR, CDR2 FQNEAQ (reference sequence). The CDR3 covers 13 residues. The CDR3 region has the DNA TGTGCCAGCAGCTTAGCGCGGGTTGAAAAACTGTTTTTT. Amino acid sequence: CASSLARVEKLFF. Supplemented by reference TRBV7-9 and TRBJ1-4, the full variable domain reads DTGVSQNPRHKITKRGQNVTFRCDPISEHNRLYWYRQTLGQGPEFLTYFQNEAQLEKSRLLSDRFSAERPKGSFSTLEIQRTEQGDSAMYLCASSLARVEKLFFGSGTQLSVL.

This clone has only one observation. The J gene is TRBJ2-3, the V gene TRBV5-1; D not resolved. The ends were cut back, 4 bases at V and 4 bases at J, with 10 bases in the middle. Germline V gene lookup returns CDR1 SGHRS and CDR2 YFSETQ. The CDR3 contains 13 residues. The CDR3 nucleotides read TGCGCCAGCAGCGTCCCGAAGGCAGATACGCAGTATTTT. It is translated as CASSVPKADTQYF.

This chain joins TRBV10-2 and TRBJ1-1; D gene uncertain. The CDR3 extends over 15 amino acids. V dropped 0 bases and J dropped 4 bases, with 12 bases sitting between them. Looked up from germline, CDR1 is WSHSY and CDR2 is SAAADI. The CDR3 DNA sequence: TGCGCCAGCAGTGAGTCGGGAGGAAGAGGCACTGAAGCTTTCTTT. Protein sequence: CASSESGGRGTEAFF.

With respect to this clone: An end of the junction does not agree with germline; a read error may underlie this. The chain couples TRBV9 to TRBJ2-7; 8 bases line up with TRBD2. CDR3 size: 13 residues. Looked up from germline, CDR1 is SGDLS and CDR2 is YYNGEE. The CDR3 DNA sequence: TGTGCCAGCAGCCCTCGGGGTAGCGGGGCCCCTGACTTC. It yields the protein CASSPRGSGAPDF.

CDR3 in amino acids: CASSRITEAFF. CDR3 sequence (DNA): TGTGCCAGCAGCCGGATCACTGAAGCTTTCTTT. The chain has TRBV6-1 and TRBJ1-1; unclear D gene. The CDR3 is 11 residues long. Trimming removed 6 bases at V and 4 bases at J, with 6 bases between. Germline-derived CDR1 and CDR2 are MNHNS and SASEGT.

The chain joins TRBV27 to TRBJ1-1; perhaps TRBD1 as D (5 bases). The length of the CDR3 is 13 residues. The V end was cut by 2 bases, the J end by 5 bases, with 9 bases between. The germline V gene encodes CDR1 MNHEY and CDR2 SMNVEV (reference sequence). CDR3: CASSLGAATEAFF. The CDR3 region has the DNA TGTGCCAGCAGTTTAGGGGCCGCTACTGAAGCTTTCTTT.

This clone was detected only once. The chain employs TRBV11-2 and TRBJ2-5, with D maybe TRBD2 (6 bases). Trimming stripped 3 bases from V and 1 base from J, with 6 bases between. Germline values: CDR1 SGHAT, CDR2 FQNNGV. The CDR3 contains 13 residues. CDR3 coding DNA: TGTGCCAGCAGCTTGGGGGGCCAAGAGACCCAGTACTTC. Amino acids: CASSLGGQETQYF.

This chain links TRBV11-2 with TRBJ2-1, with 8 bases lining up with TRBD2. V lost 6 bases, J lost 4 bases, and 11 bases stayed unmatched. CDR1 and CDR2 from the germline V gene are SGHAT and FQNNGV. There are 16 residues in the CDR3. CDR3 sequence (DNA): TGTGCCAGCAGGCCTGGGGCGGGAGGAACTTACAATGAGCAGTTCTTC. It encodes CASRPGAGGTYNEQFF.

This clone was observed a handful of times. The chain has TRBV10-2 and TRBJ2-7; D is ambiguous. The CDR3 length is 14 residues. Trimming left V 6 bases short and J 5 bases short, with 17 bases between. Germline loops: CDR1 WSHSY, CDR2 SAAADI. Written as DNA, the CDR3 is TGCGCCAGCAGCCGCGTCCTAATTGGGGACGAGCAGTACTTC. This translates into CASSRVLIGDEQYF.

The CDR3: CASSLSGGLSGGGTDTQYF. DNA of the CDR3: TGTGCCAGCAGCCTAAGTGGGGGTTTAAGCGGGGGAGGAACAGATACGCAGTATTTT. The gene calls are TRBV11-2 and TRBJ2-3; TRBD2 aligns across 8 bases. Germline assignment: CDR1 SGHAT and CDR2 FQNNGV. V trimming: 5 bases; J trimming: 3 bases; junction bases outside the gene matches: 19. The CDR3 spans 19 residues.

The V and J genes are TRBV13 and TRBJ1-2, with a possible D match to TRBD1 (5 bases). Germline V gene data show CDR1 as PRHDT and CDR2 as FYEKMQ (reference sequence). V lost 0 bases to trimming and J lost 1 base, with 9 bases between them. The CDR3 sequence is 15 residues long. The CDR3: CASSLGPTVNYGYTF. The CDR3 DNA reads as TGTGCCAGCAGCTTAGGCCCGACAGTTAACTATGGCTACACCTTC.

V is TRBV6-5 and J is TRBJ1-5, with TRBD1 identical over 7 bases. Unmatched junction bases numbered 7, after V lost 8 bases and J lost 0 bases. The CDR3 consists of 15 residues. Per germline, CDR1 MNHEY and CDR2 SVGAGI. The CDR3 is CASRGTAYSNQPQHF. DNA for the CDR3: TGTGCCAGCCGTGGGACAGCCTATAGCAATCAGCCCCAGCATTTT.

This CDR3 reads CASSVDDARNYNEQFF. In nucleotides, the CDR3 is TGCGCCAGCAGCGTCGACGACGCCCGGAACTACAATGAGCAGTTCTTC. This chain connects TRBV10-2 to TRBJ2-1; D is unclear. Per germline, CDR1 WSHSY and CDR2 SAAADI. CDR3 length: 16 residues. Trimming cost V 6 bases and J 3 bases, with 18 bases left between them.

The chain combines TRBV18 with TRBJ2-7; TRBD2 matches at 11 bases. V was clipped by 5 bases and J by 4 bases; unmatched bases: 10. CDR3 size: 16 residues. The germline V gene has CDR1 KGHSH and CDR2 LQKENI. In DNA form, the CDR3 reads TGTGCCAGCTCATCCATGACTAGCGGGAAAATTTACGAGCAGTACTTC. Translated, it gives CASSSMTSGKIYEQYF. Looking up the rest from reference TRBV18 and TRBJ2-7 gives the full variable domain: NAGVMQNPRHLVRRRGQEARLRCSPMKGHSHVYWYRQLPEEGLKFMVYLQKENIIDESGMPKERFSAEFPKEGPSILRIQQVVRGDSAAYFCASSSMTSGKIYEQYFGPGTRLTVT.

This sequence joins TRBV7-9 and TRBJ2-2; D tentatively fits TRBD1 or TRBD2 (7 bases each). V was trimmed by 5 bases and J by 4 bases, leaving 20 bases between them. This CDR3 comprises 17 residues. Germline CDR1 is SEHNR and CDR2 is FQNEAQ (reference sequence). Written as DNA, the CDR3 is TGTGCCAGCAGCCTCCTCCAGGGGGAGGGGATCACCGGGGAGCTGTTTTTT. Translation gives CASSLLQGEGITGELFF.

This chain connects TRBV5-4 to TRBJ1-2; no clear D gene. The CDR3 is made up of 12 amino acids. Per the germline V gene, CDR1 is SGHNT and CDR2 is YYREEE (reference sequence). V lost 4 bases to trimming and J lost 5 bases, with 9 bases between them. DNA of the CDR3: TGTGCCAGCAGCGTGCAGGAGTATGGCTACACCTTC. Protein: CASSVQEYGYTF.

The chain combines TRBV4-2 with TRBJ2-7; D remains unclear. The CDR3 is made up of 13 amino acids. CDR1 and CDR2 (germline): LGHNA, YNFKEQ. Trimming cost V 0 bases and J 7 bases, with 10 bases left between them. The CDR3 DNA follows: TGTGCCAGCAGCCAAGATCGCTGGGTGGAGCAGTACTTC. It codes for CASSQDRWVEQYF.

The rearrangement joins TRBV5-1 to TRBJ2-2; TRBD2 is a possible D gene (6 bases). The CDR3 covers 15 residues. Germline CDR1 and CDR2: SGHRS and YFSETQ. With 3 bases removed from V and 4 bases from J, the gap between germline ends came to 13 bases. This CDR3 is CASSWGLPGTGELFF. DNA for the CDR3: TGCGCCAGCAGCTGGGGACTCCCAGGCACCGGGGAGCTGTTTTTT.

The V gene is TRBV7-9, the J gene TRBJ2-1, with D perhaps TRBD1 (5 bases). This CDR3 has 15 amino acids. With 7 bases removed from V and 7 bases from J, the gap between germline ends came to 20 bases. Germline CDR1 is SEHNR and CDR2 is FQNEAQ (reference sequence). The CDR3 reads CASTPGQGSGNEQFF. The CDR3, as DNA: TGTGCCAGCACCCCTGGGCAGGGAAGTGGAAATGAGCAGTTCTTC.

The V call is TRBV28, the J call TRBJ1-4, with 8 bases lining up with TRBD1. The ends lost 4 bases at V and 8 bases at J; junction bases unmatched: 6. The CDR3 covers 14 residues. Looked up from germline, CDR1 is MDHEN and CDR2 is SYDVKM. This CDR3 reads CASSSQGVWEKLFF. Here the CDR3 DNA reads TGTGCCAGCAGTTCACAGGGGGTTTGGGAAAAACTGTTTTTT.

The chain joins TRBV9 to TRBJ2-1; 8 bases line up with TRBD2. The CDR3 sequence is 18 residues long. The V gene end was trimmed by 0 bases and the J gene end by 2 bases; junction bases not matched to a gene: 10. The germline V gene encodes CDR1 SGDLS and CDR2 YYNGEE. The CDR3 here is CASSVDPVAGLPYNEQFF. For the CDR3, the DNA is TGTGCCAGCAGCGTAGACCCGGTAGCGGGACTCCCCTACAATGAGCAGTTCTTC.